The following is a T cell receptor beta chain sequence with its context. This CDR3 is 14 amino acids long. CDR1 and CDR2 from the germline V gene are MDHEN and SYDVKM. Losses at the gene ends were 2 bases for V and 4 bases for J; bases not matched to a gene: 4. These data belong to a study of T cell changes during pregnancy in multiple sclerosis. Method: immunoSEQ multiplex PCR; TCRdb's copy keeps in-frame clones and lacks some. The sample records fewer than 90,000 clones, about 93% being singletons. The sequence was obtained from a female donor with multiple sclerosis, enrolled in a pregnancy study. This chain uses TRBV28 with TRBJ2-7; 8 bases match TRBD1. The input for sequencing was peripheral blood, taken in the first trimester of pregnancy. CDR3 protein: CASSLGQGGYEQYF. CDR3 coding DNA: TGTGCCAGCAGTTTAGGACAGGGTGGGTACGAGCAGTACTTC.